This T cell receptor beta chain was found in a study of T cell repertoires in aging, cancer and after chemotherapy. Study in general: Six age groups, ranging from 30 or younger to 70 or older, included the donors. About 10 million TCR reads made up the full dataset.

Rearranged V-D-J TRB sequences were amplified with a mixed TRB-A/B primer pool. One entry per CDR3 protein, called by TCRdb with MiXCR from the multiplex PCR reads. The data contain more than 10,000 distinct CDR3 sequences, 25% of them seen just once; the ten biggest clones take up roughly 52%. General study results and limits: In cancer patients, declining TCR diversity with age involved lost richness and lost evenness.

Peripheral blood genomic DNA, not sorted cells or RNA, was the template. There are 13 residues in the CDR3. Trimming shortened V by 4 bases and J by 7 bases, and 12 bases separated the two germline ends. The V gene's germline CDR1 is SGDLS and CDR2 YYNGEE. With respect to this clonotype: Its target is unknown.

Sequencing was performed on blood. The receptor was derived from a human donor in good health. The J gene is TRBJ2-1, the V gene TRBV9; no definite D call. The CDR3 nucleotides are TGTGCCAGCAGCCGTAGGTTGGGAAATGAGCAGTTCTTC. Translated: CASSRRLGNEQFF.